These 27 T cell receptor beta chains originate from one sample sequenced in a study of blood T cell repertoires in COVID-19. Clones were read by immunoSEQ multiplex PCR, and TCRdb kept only the in-frame ones, dropping some. Counted here are over 75,000 clones, less than 90% occurring once; the ten biggest clones make up more than 9.5%. Source material: peripheral blood. These receptors originate from a human donor in a cohort sampled during active COVID-19.

This chain joins TRBV5-1 and TRBJ2-3, with TRBD2 matching over 10 bases. With 0 bases clipped from V and 5 bases from J, the junction kept 6 bases outside the gene matches. There are 16 residues in the CDR3. CDR1 and CDR2 from the germline V gene are SGHRS and YFSETQ. The CDR3: CASSLALAGALDTQYF. CDR3 DNA sequence: TGCGCCAGCAGCTTGGCTCTAGCGGGAGCCTTAGATACGCAGTATTTT.

This chain joins TRBV28 and TRBJ1-1; a weak D match, TRBD1 (6 bases). This CDR3 is built from 16 residues. Trimming took 2 bases from V and 1 from J, leaving 14 bases between them. The germline V gene encodes CDR1 MDHEN and CDR2 SYDVKM. The DNA for the CDR3 is TGTGCCAGCAGTTTACCACAGGGCGACGGGAACACTGAAGCTTTCTTT. It encodes CASSLPQGDGNTEAFF.

The chain carries TRBV5-1 and TRBJ2-7; TRBD1 matches 11 bases. Germline V gives CDR1 SGHRS, CDR2 YFSETQ. This CDR3 has 15 residues. V shed 5 bases, J shed 1 base, and the junction held 5 bases outside the gene matches. The CDR3 DNA sequence: TGCGCCAGCAGATCTGGACAGGGGGCATCCTACGAGCAGTACTTC. Translation gives CASRSGQGASYEQYF.

This clone was detected a few times. The V gene is TRBV7-2, the J gene TRBJ2-7; TRBD2 matches 8 bases. The CDR3 covers 14 residues. V gave up 2 bases and J gave up 4 bases; unmatched junction bases: 4. The germline V gene has CDR1 SGHTA and CDR2 FQGNSA. CDR3 DNA: TGTGCCAGCAGCTTAAAGGGACTAGTTTACGAGCAGTACTTC. Translation: CASSLKGLVYEQYF.

The chain links TRBV5-4 to TRBJ2-3; D may be TRBD1 (6 bases). This CDR3 comprises 13 residues. CDR1 is SGHNT and CDR2 is YYREEE in the germline V gene (reference sequence). CDR3 coding DNA: TGTGCAGGTTCAGGGGCCGGGACAGATACGCAGTATTTT. As protein: CAGSGAGTDTQYF.

The J gene is TRBJ1-2, the V gene TRBV13, with D perhaps TRBD1 (6 bases). The CDR3 consists of 16 residues. V lost 0 bases, J lost 8 bases, and 19 bases lay in between. The V gene's germline CDR1 is PRHDT and CDR2 FYEKMQ (reference sequence). The CDR3 DNA is TGTGCCAGCAGCTTAGGCGTATACAGGGACCCTCGGGGCTACACCTTC. Translating it yields CASSLGVYRDPRGYTF.

This chain links TRBV12-3 or TRBV12-4 with TRBJ2-3; D perhaps matches TRBD1 (6 bases). The CDR3 covers 13 residues. Trimming cost V 6 bases and J 7 bases, with 14 bases left between them. The CDR3 reads CASSPGTLNTQYF. The CDR3 DNA sequence: TGTGCCAGCAGCCCCGGGACATTAAATACGCAGTATTTT.

The chain recombines TRBV19 with TRBJ1-1; 7 nucleotides match TRBD1. With V trimmed by 1 base and J by 3 bases, 8 bases remained unmatched. The germline V gene encodes CDR1 LNHDA and CDR2 SQIVND (reference sequence). The CDR3 length is 16 residues. CDR3 in DNA: TGTGCCAGTAGTATAGGGACAGGACTGGGGGACACTGAAGCTTTCTTT. Protein product: CASSIGTGLGDTEAFF.

The chain couples TRBV13 to TRBJ1-1; 11 nucleotides match TRBD1. Looked up from germline, CDR1 is PRHDT and CDR2 is FYEKMQ (reference sequence). The CDR3 length is 15 residues. The trim removed 3 bases at V and 4 bases at J, leaving 4 bases unmatched. The CDR3 nucleotides read TGTGCCAGCAGCTTGGACAGGGGGCAGGGCACTGAAGCTTTCTTT. This codes for CASSLDRGQGTEAFF.

V gene TRBV5-6 combines with J gene TRBJ1-6, with D possibly being TRBD1 (5 bases). The germline V gene has CDR1 SGHDT and CDR2 YYEEEE. The V and J ends lost 2 bases and 9 bases respectively, with 12 bases between them. There are 14 residues in the CDR3. The CDR3 sequence is CASSFLEGSSPLHF. In nucleotides, the CDR3 is TGTGCCAGCAGCTTTCTGGAGGGGAGTTCACCCCTCCACTTT.

The chain has TRBV28 and TRBJ2-7; D gene uncertain. Trimming removed 5 bases from V and 3 bases from J, with 17 bases in between. This CDR3 is 15 amino acids long. In germline, CDR1 is MDHEN, CDR2 SYDVKM. CDR3 region: CASSPSTGALYEQYF. CDR3 sequence (DNA): TGTGCCAGCAGTCCCTCGACCGGAGCACTCTACGAGCAGTACTTC.

This clone has just one count. This chain connects TRBV11-2 to TRBJ1-3; the D gene is possibly TRBD1 (6 bases). Germline CDR1 and CDR2: SGHAT and FQNNGV. The CDR3 is 14 residues long. Trimming stripped 5 bases from V and 1 base from J, with 9 bases between. This CDR3 is CASSQQGSGNTIYF. As DNA, the CDR3 is TGTGCCAGCAGCCAACAGGGTTCTGGAAACACCATATATTTT.

The rearrangement uses TRBV7-9 and TRBJ1-2; D gene ambiguous. Trimming took 5 bases from V and 0 from J, leaving 7 bases between them. This CDR3 is 13 amino acids long. CDR1 is SEHNR and CDR2 is FQNEAQ in the germline V gene (reference sequence). The CDR3 DNA reads TGTGCCAGCAGCGCGGGCCCTAACTATGGCTACACCTTC. Translation gives CASSAGPNYGYTF.

The rearrangement joins TRBV10-3 to TRBJ1-2, with D maybe TRBD1 (6 bases). The CDR3 spans 14 residues. V lost 2 bases and J lost 3, with 10 bases in between. Germline V CDR1 and CDR2: ENHRY, SYGVKD. CDR3 loop: CAISEAGVYYGYTF. The DNA for the CDR3 is TGTGCCATCAGTGAGGCAGGGGTGTACTATGGCTACACCTTC.

The chain joins TRBV7-8 to TRBJ2-2; tentatively, D is TRBD2 (6 bases). The CDR3 length is 16 residues. The germline gives CDR1 SGHVS, CDR2 FQNEAQ. V lost 2 bases, J lost 5 bases, and 15 bases lay in between. DNA for the CDR3: TGTGCCAGCAGCTTACGCCTCGGGGGTAGAACCGGGGAGCTGTTTTTT. This translates into CASSLRLGGRTGELFF. The full variable domain, its missing parts supplied by reference TRBV7-8 and TRBJ2-2, is GAGVSQSPRYKVAKRGQDVALRCDPISGHVSLFWYQQALGQGPEFLTYFQNEAQLDKSGLPSDRFFAERPEGSVSTLKIQRTQQEDSAVYLCASSLRLGGRTGELFFGEGSRLTVL.

CDR3 region: CATGGGIGEQYF. Here the CDR3 DNA reads TGTGCCACCGGAGGAGGGATAGGCGAGCAGTACTTC. This sequence joins TRBV11-2 and TRBJ2-7, with D perhaps matching TRBD2 (6 bases). Per the germline V gene, CDR1 is SGHAT and CDR2 is FQNNGV. The CDR3 runs to 12 residues. The ends were cut back, 10 bases at V and 6 bases at J, with 16 bases in the middle.

V gene TRBV7-2 combines with J gene TRBJ2-7, with 8 bases aligning to TRBD2. Germline CDR1 reads SGHTA; CDR2 reads FQGNSA. The CDR3 covers 16 residues. Trimming at V came to 5 bases and at J to 1 base, leaving 10 bases not matched to a gene. The CDR3 spells CASSLPRTSNSYEQYF. In DNA form, the CDR3 reads TGTGCCAGCAGCCTCCCTCGGACTAGCAATTCCTACGAGCAGTACTTC. The variable domain in full, with the rest retrieved from reference TRBV7-2 and TRBJ2-7, is GAGVSQSPSNKVTEKGKDVELRCDPISGHTALYWYRQSLGQGLEFLIYFQGNSAPDKSGLPSDRFSAERTGGSVSTLTIQRTQQEDSAVYLCASSLPRTSNSYEQYFGPGTRLTVT.

This clone showed up just a few times. V usage is TRBV5-1 and J usage is TRBJ2-5; the match to TRBD2 covers 11 bases. J was trimmed by 4 bases and V by 3 bases; bases with no gene match: 5. The CDR3 loop spans 15 amino acids. Looked up from germline, CDR1 is SGHRS and CDR2 is YFSETQ. The CDR3, as DNA: TGCGCCAGCAGCTACGGGACTAGCGGCATAGAGACCCAGTACTTC. Protein product: CASSYGTSGIETQYF.

The J gene is TRBJ2-1, the V gene TRBV9, with TRBD2 matching over 9 bases. Germline values: CDR1 SGDLS, CDR2 YYNGEE. V was clipped by 0 bases and J by 8 bases; unmatched bases: 6. CDR3 size: 15 residues. The CDR3 bases are TGTGCCAGCAGCGTAGTGGCGGGAGGGCCCTATGAGCAGTTCTTC. Amino acid sequence: CASSVVAGGPYEQFF.

The V gene is TRBV19, the J gene TRBJ2-3; 13 bases map to TRBD2. Germline V CDR1 and CDR2: LNHDA, SQIVND (reference sequence). After removal of 7 bases from V and 0 bases from J, the junction contained 16 bases not matched to a gene. CDR3 length: 20 amino acids. This chain's CDR3 is CASTPRGLAGLATSTDTQYF. The CDR3 DNA follows: TGTGCCAGTACCCCCCGGGGACTAGCGGGACTTGCGACTAGCACAGATACGCAGTATTTT.

This chain connects TRBV10-3 to TRBJ2-2, with 9 bases aligning to TRBD1. CDR1 and CDR2 from the germline V gene are ENHRY and SYGVKD. The CDR3 consists of 15 residues. V gave up 8 bases and J gave up 1 base; unmatched junction bases: 5. As DNA, the CDR3 is TGTGCCATCGAGTCGGGACAGGGGAACACCGGGGAGCTGTTTTTT. Encoded protein: CAIESGQGNTGELFF.

The chain links TRBV19 to TRBJ1-1, with a weak D call TRBD1 (5 bases). Looked up from germline, CDR1 is LNHDA and CDR2 is SQIVND (reference sequence). Trimming cost V 3 bases and J 5 bases, with 10 bases left between them. The CDR3 is 13 amino acids. The CDR3 region has the DNA TGTGCCAGTAGTATCAGGCAGGGTACTGAAGCTTTCTTT. Its translation is CASSIRQGTEAFF.

The rearrangement links TRBV4-1 to TRBJ2-6, with TRBD1 as a possible D gene (5 bases). CDR1 is MGHRA and CDR2 is YSYEKL in the germline V gene. V was shortened by 2 bases and J by 1 base, with 15 bases between the two germline ends. This CDR3 has 18 amino acids. The CDR3 region has the DNA TGCGCCAGCAGCCAACCTTCGACAGACCCATCTGGGGCCAACGTCCTGACTTTC. Its translation: CASSQPSTDPSGANVLTF.

The gene calls are TRBV27 and TRBJ2-7; 7 nucleotides line up with TRBD1. Trimming at V came to 5 bases and at J to 4 bases, leaving 8 bases not matched to a gene. CDR3 length: 14 amino acids. Germline assignment: CDR1 MNHEY and CDR2 SMNVEV (reference sequence). CDR3 amino acids: CASSRAGGRYEQYF. For the CDR3, the DNA is TGTGCCAGCAGTAGGGCAGGGGGACGATACGAGCAGTACTTC.

CDR3 DNA sequence: TGCGCCAGCAGCCACCCGGGACAGGGCCACAATGAGCAGTTCTTC. Translating it yields CASSHPGQGHNEQFF. The chain carries TRBV4-1 and TRBJ2-1; 9 bases match TRBD1. The CDR3 runs 15 residues. Germline assignment: CDR1 MGHRA and CDR2 YSYEKL. The J segment lost 5 bases and the V segment lost 3 bases, leaving 5 bases of the junction unmatched.

The chain joins TRBV5-6 to TRBJ1-5, with TRBD1 as a possible D gene (5 bases). Germline V CDR1 and CDR2: SGHDT, YYEEEE. Trimming removed 1 base at V and 7 bases at J, with 24 bases between. The CDR3 has 18 amino acids. This CDR3 is CASSLWQGGFTVGQPQHF. The CDR3 nucleotides read TGTGCCAGCAGCTTGTGGCAGGGAGGTTTCACCGTCGGGCAGCCCCAGCATTTT. The variable domain in full, completed from reference TRBV5-6 and TRBJ1-5, reads DAGVTQSPTHLIKTRGQQVTLRCSPKSGHDTVSWYQQALGQGPQFIFQYYEEEERQRGNFPDRFSGHQFPNYSSELNVNALLLGDSALYLCASSLWQGGFTVGQPQHFGDGTRLSIL.

The rearrangement uses TRBV5-5 and TRBJ1-1; 10 bases are a match to TRBD1. After removal of 1 base from V and 5 bases from J, the junction contained 2 bases not matched to a gene. From germline, CDR1 is SGHKS and CDR2 YYEKEE (reference sequence). The CDR3 contains 14 residues. CDR3 loop: CASSLRDRGTEAFF. In DNA, the CDR3 is TGTGCCAGCAGCTTGCGGGACAGGGGAACTGAAGCTTTCTTT.